This T cell receptor (beta chain) stems from a study of CD8+ T cells in alopecia areata (dated by TCRdb to the late 2010s). Some background on the complete study: Treated patients were enrolled in an open-label pilot trial of oral tofacitinib at 5 to 10 mg twice daily for moderate-to-severe alopecia areata. High-throughput TCRbeta sequencing was used to examine T cell clonal expansion in alopecia areata in both the C3H/HeJ mouse model and human patients. Scalp clonality was compared across normal scalp (n=4), patchy alopecia areata scalp (n=8), and alopecia totalis/universalis scalp (n=8). Tofacitinib was administered for 6 to 18 months, and 6 months of follow-up off drug were then conducted to assess delayed response and recurrence. Scalp tissue and sorted CD4+ and CD8+ peripheral blood T cells from patchy and totalis/universalis alopecia areata patients and from healthy controls were covered by human TCRbeta sequencing. The RNA source kit depended on sample type: the PAXgene miRNA kit for fixed scalp, the miRNeasy kit for PBMCs, and the RNeasy kit for mouse skin. Patients on tofacitinib were biopsied at baseline and after 4 and 24 weeks of treatment, and several of the patients also had a later scalp biopsy. TCRbeta CDR3 regions were amplified by immunoSEQ multiplex PCR using 35 Vbeta forward and 13 Jbeta reverse primers.

This clone was seen only a few times. Its recognized antigen is unknown. The record has no base qualities; no much larger clone is one base away. The time point label, read with the paper, signifies: baseline before oral tofacitinib. Peripheral blood and lesional scalp punch biopsies were obtained from patients with alopecia areata. PBMCs were isolated by density centrifugation and stained for CD3, CD4 and CD8, after which CD4+ and CD8+ T cells were sorted on a FACSAria. Libraries came from the immunoSEQ multiplex PCR assay. For TCR sequencing, RNA was extracted from every sample and reverse transcribed into cDNA to serve as template. SuperScript III was used to make first-strand cDNA, primed with a 2:1 mix of oligo-dT and random hexamers. A synthetic immune receptor repertoire was used to gauge amplification bias, and whatever bias remained was removed computationally. As for the authors' bioinformatics: Raw reads were preprocessed to remove errors, and CDR3 was defined by IMGT conventions from the conserved cysteine to phenylalanine. Clonality was computed by normalizing Shannon entropy by log2 of the number of productive unique TCRs and subtracting the result from 1. Scalp TCRbeta sequences were cross-referenced with sorted blood CD4 and CD8 repertoires so that the CD4 or CD8 identity of scalp clones could be inferred. This is the immuneACCESS table as TCRdb keeps it, with only in-frame sequences that have V and J called. A part of the clones is gone; compared with another copy, unresolved V genes explain less than half, and the rest is unexplained. Clone size and V and J calls were adopted from that table, with D and trimming inferred from the DNA. Present in this sample are roughly 200,000 clones, roughly 60% of which were seen just once. Together, the top ten hold around 1.6% of the sample.

Trimming costs V 7 bases and J 7 bases, and their ends lie 17 bases apart. The CDR3 runs 13 amino acids, cysteine and phenylalanine included. Of the read, only the CDR3 DNA is kept; its 39 bases are in frame from base 1. Per the germline V gene, SQVTM is the CDR1 and ANQGSEA is the CDR2. On the study overall, not on this receptor specifically: Higher clonality and more expanded CD8+ clones were observed in lesional scalp than in normal scalp, particularly in alopecia totalis/universalis, a finding suggestive of antigenic drive. Scalp TCR repertoire analysis is complicated because resident alphabeta T cells in normal human skin are also sequenced, whereas mouse skin is dominated by gammadelta T cells. Shared TCR sequences between patients were less evident than in mice, which may be partly attributable to HLA diversity in the patient population.

This receptor was identified in a human donor with alopecia areata. Rearrangement joined TRBV29-1 to TRBJ1-5; TRBD1 might be the D gene, on 6 matching bases. Sequencing was performed on CD4+ T cells sorted from blood, taken at week 0. The CDR3 protein sequence reads: CSDVRGLRQPQHF. The DNA reads as follows: TGCAGCGACGTCAGGGGACTACGCCAGCCCCAGCATTTT.